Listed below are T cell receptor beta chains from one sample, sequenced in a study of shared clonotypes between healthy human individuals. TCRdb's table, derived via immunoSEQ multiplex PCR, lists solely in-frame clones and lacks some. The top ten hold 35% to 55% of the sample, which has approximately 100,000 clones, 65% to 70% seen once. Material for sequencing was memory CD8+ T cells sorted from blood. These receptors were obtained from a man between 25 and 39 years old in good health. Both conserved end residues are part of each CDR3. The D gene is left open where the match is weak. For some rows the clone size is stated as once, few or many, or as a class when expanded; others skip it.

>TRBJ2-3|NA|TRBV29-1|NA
CSVDGADSTDTQYF
TGCAGCGTTGATGGGGCGGATAGCACAGATACGCAGTATTTT
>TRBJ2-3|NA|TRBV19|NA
CASSIYSAADTQYF
TGTGCCAGTAGTATATACAGCGCCGCAGATACGCAGTATTTT
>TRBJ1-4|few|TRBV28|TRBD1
CASSRTGGDEKLFF
TGTGCCAGCAGTCGGACAGGGGGGGATGAAAAACTGTTTTTT
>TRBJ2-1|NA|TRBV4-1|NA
CASSQGTGLTYNEQFF
TGCGCCAGCAGCCAAGGGACGGGATTGACCTACAATGAGCAGTTCTTC
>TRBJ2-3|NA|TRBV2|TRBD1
CASSEVTGQGADTQYF
TGTGCCAGCAGTGAGGTTACTGGACAGGGGGCAGATACGCAGTATTTT
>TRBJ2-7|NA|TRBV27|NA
CASSLSPTYEQYF
TGTGCCAGCAGTTTAAGCCCAACCTACGAGCAGTACTTC
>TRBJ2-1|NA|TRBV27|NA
CASSPSGGSYNEQFF
TGTGCCAGCAGTCCCAGTGGGGGCTCCTACAATGAGCAGTTCTTC
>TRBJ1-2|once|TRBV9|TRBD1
CASSGTPRQGYYGYTF
TGTGCCAGCAGCGGGACTCCGAGACAGGGGTACTATGGCTACACCTTC
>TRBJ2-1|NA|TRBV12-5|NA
CASAGPGWSGNEQFF
TGTGCTAGCGCGGGACCCGGATGGTCGGGCAATGAGCAGTTCTTC
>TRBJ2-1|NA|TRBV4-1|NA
CASSQGFGVEQFF
TGCGCCAGCAGCCAGGGATTTGGTGTTGAGCAGTTCTTC
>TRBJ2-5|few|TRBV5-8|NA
CASTTPVGGWTQYF
TGTGCCAGCACCACTCCAGTTGGGGGCTGGACCCAGTACTTC
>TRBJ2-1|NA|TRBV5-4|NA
CASSLVLANEQFF
TGTGCCAGCAGCTTGGTCTTAGCAAATGAGCAGTTCTTC
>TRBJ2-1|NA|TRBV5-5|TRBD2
CASSPLLAGSPGDEQFF
TGTGCCAGCAGCCCCCTACTAGCGGGATCCCCGGGGGATGAGCAGTTCTTC
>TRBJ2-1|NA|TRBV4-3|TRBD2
CASSPSAGGIYNEQFF
TGCGCCAGCAGTCCCTCGGCGGGAGGGATTTACAATGAGCAGTTCTTC
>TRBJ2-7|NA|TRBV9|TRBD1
CASSPSTGVHEQYF
TGTGCCAGCAGCCCCTCGACAGGGGTCCACGAGCAGTACTTC
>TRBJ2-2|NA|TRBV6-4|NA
CASSLQGGGGTGELFF
TGTGCCAGCAGCCTACAGGGTGGTGGTGGCACCGGGGAGCTGTTTTTT